This T cell receptor beta chain was captured by sequencing in a study of blood T cell repertoires in COVID-19. Overall study: The samples span acute and convalescent COVID-19 from the United States, Italy and Spain. T cells, B-cell-depleted T cells, or PBMCs supplied cDNA or gDNA.

Germline lookup yields CDR1 SGHNT and CDR2 YENEEA. The V gene lost 2 bases and the J gene lost 2 bases, with 15 bases spanning the gap. The CDR3 contains 16 residues. Original processing methods: Using reference gene primer amplification, nucleated cell counts were estimated. The method was immunoSEQ multiplex PCR; TCRdb's version includes in-frame clones alone and lacks a portion of them. V and J calls and clone size are as listed in that table; D and trimming were resolved from the DNA. The sample includes 200,000 to 250,000 clones, over 70% of them seen just once. Sequenced sample: peripheral blood. The sequence derives from a woman in her 70s with acute or convalescent COVID-19. V and J are TRBV11-3 and TRBJ1-2; D remains ambiguous. The CDR3 loop reads CASSLCAGWWNYGYTF. The CDR3 nucleotides read TGTGCCAGCAGCTTATGTGCGGGATGGTGGAACTATGGCTACACCTTC. Combining the CDR3 with reference TRBV11-3 and TRBJ1-2 gives the whole variable domain EAGVVQSPRYKIIEKKQPVAFWCNPISGHNTLYWYLQNLGQGPELLIRYENEEAVDDSQLPKDRFSAERLKGVDSTLKIQPAELGDSAVYLCASSLCAGWWNYGYTFGSGTRLTVV.